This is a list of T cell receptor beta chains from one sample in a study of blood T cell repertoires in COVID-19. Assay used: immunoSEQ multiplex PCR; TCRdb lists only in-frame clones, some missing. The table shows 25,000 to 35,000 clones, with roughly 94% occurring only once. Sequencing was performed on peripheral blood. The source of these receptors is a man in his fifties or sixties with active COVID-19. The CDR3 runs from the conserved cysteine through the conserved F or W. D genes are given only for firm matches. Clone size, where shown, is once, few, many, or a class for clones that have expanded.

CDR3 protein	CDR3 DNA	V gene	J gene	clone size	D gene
CASSVEGTLATDTQYF	TGTGCCAGCAGCGTAGAAGGGACACTCGCTACAGATACGCAGTATTTT	TRBV9	TRBJ2-3	once	-
CATSRDRRGYLGYGYTF	TGTGCCACCAGCAGAGATAGGAGGGGCTATTTAGGGTATGGCTACACCTTC	TRBV15	TRBJ1-2	-	-
CASSPASGGQGDTQYF	TGTGCCAGCTCACCTGCTAGCGGGGGGCAGGGAGATACGCAGTATTTT	TRBV18	TRBJ2-3	-	TRBD2
CASSYQGGQPQHF	TGTGCCAGCAGTTACCAGGGAGGTCAGCCCCAGCATTTT	TRBV6-5	TRBJ1-5	-	-
CASSKNREISYEQYF	TGTGCCAGCAGTAAGAACAGGGAAATTTCCTACGAGCAGTACTTC	TRBV27	TRBJ2-7	-	-
CASSSAGTGEHEQYF	TGTGCCAGCAGTTCTGCCGGGACAGGGGAACACGAGCAGTACTTC	TRBV28	TRBJ2-7	-	TRBD1
CASSLVAGGGTQYF	TGTGCCAGCAGCTTAGTTGCGGGAGGGGGTACGCAGTATTTT	TRBV7-2	TRBJ2-3	once	TRBD2
CASSLVGGRGTDTQYF	TGTGCCAGCAGCTTAGTGGGGGGGCGGGGCACAGATACGCAGTATTTT	TRBV11-2	TRBJ2-3	-	-
CASSLIIYNEQFF	TGTGCCAGCAGCCTAATCATCTACAATGAGCAGTTCTTC	TRBV5-5	TRBJ2-1	-	-
CAWSDRDNQPQHF	TGTGCCTGGAGTGACAGGGACAATCAGCCCCAGCATTTT	TRBV30	TRBJ1-5	-	-
CASSQDSGQGASEAFF	TGCGCCAGCAGCCAAGATTCCGGGCAGGGGGCATCTGAAGCTTTCTTT	TRBV4-1	TRBJ1-1	-	TRBD1
CASSLLVGGSELDNEQFF	TGTGCCAGCAGCTTACTGGTCGGGGGGAGCGAACTTGACAATGAGCAGTTCTTC	TRBV7-2	TRBJ2-1	-	TRBD2
CASSPQTGHGAQYF	TGTGCCAGCAGTCCACAGACGGGCCACGGGGCCCAGTACTTC	TRBV28	TRBJ2-5	-	-
CASSLSDNYSGNTIYF	TGTGCCAGTAGTCTTTCGGACAACTACTCTGGAAACACCATATATTTT	TRBV19	TRBJ1-3	-	-